This TCR beta chain was identified in a study of blood T cells in healthy people across ages. Study conclusions and caveats: Donors of long life had a larger count of naive CD4+ cells and greater diversity than aged donors.

About this clonotype: Its antigen is unknown.

The use of a sample-barcoded 5' primer and a J-beta primer mix characterized a second PCR of about 6 to 12 cycles. With 12 random nucleotides, a template-switch adaptor tagged each individual cDNA molecule. TCRdb processed the 5' RACE reads anew with MiXCR; each CDR3 protein has one entry. Of 450,000 to 650,000 distinct CDR3 sequences in the sample, around 24% were seen once. This CDR3 spans 15 amino acids. The germline V gene has CDR1 LNHNV and CDR2 YYDKDF (reference sequence). Trimming removed 0 bases at V and 4 bases at J, with 12 bases between. This same sample was also part of a study on T cells of mothers and their children.

The rearrangement joins TRBV15 to TRBJ1-2, with a possible D match to TRBD1 (6 bases). The sequenced sample consisted of blood. The TCR originated in a boy aged 5-17 years in good health. The CDR3: CATSRDRGGFYGYTF. Here the CDR3 DNA reads TGTGCCACCAGCAGAGATAGGGGGGGCTTCTATGGCTACACCTTC.